This T cell receptor beta chain was retrieved from a study of blood T cell repertoires in COVID-19. V gave up 4 bases and J gave up 5 bases; unmatched junction bases: 6. Germline V lookup: CDR1 MGHRA, CDR2 YSYEKL. The CDR3 totals 15 residues. Some clones are missing from TCRdb's copy, which holds only in-frame ones; the method was immunoSEQ multiplex PCR. The sample has tens of thousands of clones; just over 85% are singletons. The TCR was taken from a man aged 25 to 40 with acute or convalescent COVID-19. Sequenced input: peripheral blood. J is TRBJ1-5 and V is TRBV4-1; TRBD1 matches 9 bases. The DNA for the CDR3 is TGCGCCAGCAGCCGCGGGACAGGGTGGGATCAGCCCCAGCATTTT. Its protein is CASSRGTGWDQPQHF.